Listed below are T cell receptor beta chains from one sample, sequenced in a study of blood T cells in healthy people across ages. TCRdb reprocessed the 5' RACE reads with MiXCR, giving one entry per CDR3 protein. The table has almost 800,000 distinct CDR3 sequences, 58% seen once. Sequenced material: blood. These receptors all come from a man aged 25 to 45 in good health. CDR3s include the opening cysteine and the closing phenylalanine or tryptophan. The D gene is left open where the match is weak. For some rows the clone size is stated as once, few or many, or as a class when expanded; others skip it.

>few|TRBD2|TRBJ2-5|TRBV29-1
TGCAGCGTTGAATGGGCGGGAGGGATAGAGACCCAGTACTTC
CSVEWAGGIETQYF
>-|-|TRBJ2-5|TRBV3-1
TGTGCCAGCAGCTACAGGGGAGGGTCAGAGACCCAGTACTTC
CASSYRGGSETQYF
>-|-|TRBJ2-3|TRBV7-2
TGTGCCAGCAGCCCCCAATCCCCCCCCGATACGCAGTATTTT
CASSPQSPPDTQYF
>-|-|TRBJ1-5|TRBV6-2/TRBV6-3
TGTGCCAGCAGTGCACGGGAGGCGGTCAATCAGCCCCAGCATTTT
CASSAREAVNQPQHF
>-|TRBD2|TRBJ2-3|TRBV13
TGTGCCAGCAGCCCCAGCGGGGGGGGAAGCACAGATACGCAGTATTTT
CASSPSGGGSTDTQYF
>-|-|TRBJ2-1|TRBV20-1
TGCAGTGCCGCCTGGGCCTTTAATGAGCAGTTCTTC
CSAAWAFNEQFF
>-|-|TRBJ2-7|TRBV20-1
TGCAGTGCTAGAGATCTCGAGTCGGCGGCTCTCCACGAGCAGTACTTC
CSARDLESAALHEQYF
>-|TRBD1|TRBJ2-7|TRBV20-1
TGCAGTGCTACAAATACCCGGGACAGTCTCTACGAGCAGTACTTC
CSATNTRDSLYEQYF
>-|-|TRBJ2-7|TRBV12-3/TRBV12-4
TGTGCCAGCAGTCAAGGGTTCATAGAGCAGTACTTC
CASSQGFIEQYF
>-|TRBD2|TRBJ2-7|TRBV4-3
TGCGCCAGCAGCCCCCAGAGCGGGAGTTACAATGAGCAGTACTTC
CASSPQSGSYNEQYF
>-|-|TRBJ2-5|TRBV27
TGTGCCAGCAAAACCGGGACCTCAAAGCAAGAGACCCAGTACTTC
CASKTGTSKQETQYF
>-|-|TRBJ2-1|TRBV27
TGTGCCAGCAGTTTATCGACAGACAGCTCCTACAATGAGCAGTTCTTC
CASSLSTDSSYNEQFF
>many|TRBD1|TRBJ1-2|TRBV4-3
TGCGCCAGCAGCCGACAGGGCTCCTATGGCTACACCTTC
CASSRQGSYGYTF
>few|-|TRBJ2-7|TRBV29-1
TGCAGCGTTGAAGAGACGGGGGGCTCAGAGCAGTACTTC
CSVEETGGSEQYF
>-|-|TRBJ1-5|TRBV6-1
TGTGCCAGCAGTGAAGGATTTTCCGGTCAGCCCCAGCATTTT
CASSEGFSGQPQHF
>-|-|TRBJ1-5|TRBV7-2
TGTGCCAGCAGCCCCGAAACGAATCGGCCCCAGCATTTT
CASSPETNRPQHF
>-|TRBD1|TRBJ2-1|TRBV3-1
TGTGCCAGCAGCCCGAAGACAGGGAGTTACTACAATGAGCAGTTCTTC
CASSPKTGSYYNEQFF
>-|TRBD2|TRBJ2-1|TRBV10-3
TGTGCCATCAGTGAAGGGCGGGAGGGGGGTGAGCAGTTCTTC
CAISEGREGGEQFF
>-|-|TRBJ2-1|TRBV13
TGTGCCAGCAGCCCTGCCGGAAAGCGGGTTAACAATGAGCAGTTCTTC
CASSPAGKRVNNEQFF
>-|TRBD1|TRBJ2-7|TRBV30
TGTGCCTGGAGTGAACAGGGGCTATACGAGCAGTACTTC
CAWSEQGLYEQYF
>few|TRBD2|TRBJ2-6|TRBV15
TGTGCCACCAGCAGAAGACAGGCTAGCGGGGGTCCTCGGTCTGGGGCCAACGTCCTGACTTTC
CATSRRQASGGPRSGANVLTF
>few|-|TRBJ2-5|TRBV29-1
TGCAGCGTTGATGAAGGCGGAGAGACCCAGTACTTC
CSVDEGGETQYF
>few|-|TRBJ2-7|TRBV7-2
TGTGCCAGCAGCTTAGAGCCAGGGACAAGGCAGTACTTC
CASSLEPGTRQYF
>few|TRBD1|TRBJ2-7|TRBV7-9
TGTGCCAGCGACTCAGACAGGGCCTCCTACGAGCAGTACTTC
CASDSDRASYEQYF
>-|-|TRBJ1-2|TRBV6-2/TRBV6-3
TGTGCCAGCAGTTACGCCCCGTTGCTCCTGCGAGCTGGCTACACCTTC
CASSYAPLLLRAGYTF
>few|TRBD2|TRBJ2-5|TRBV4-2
TGTGCCAGCAGCCAAAACGGGGGGACCCAAGAGACCCAGTACTTC
CASSQNGGTQETQYF
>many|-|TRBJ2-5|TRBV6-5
TGTGCCAGCAGTTACTCGAGCGGCCAAGAGACCCAGTACTTC
CASSYSSGQETQYF
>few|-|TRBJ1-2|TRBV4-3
TGCGCCAGCAGCCAACCGGGAGGCGACTATGGCTACACCTTC
CASSQPGGDYGYTF
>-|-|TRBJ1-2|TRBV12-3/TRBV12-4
TGTGCCAGCAGTTGGGAGGGGGTAGGTGGCTACACCTTC
CASSWEGVGGYTF
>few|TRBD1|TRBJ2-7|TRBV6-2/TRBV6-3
TGTGCCAGCAAAGTGACCCAGGGGGCCTACGAGCAGTACTTC
CASKVTQGAYEQYF
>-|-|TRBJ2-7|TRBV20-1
TGCAGTGCTAGCGTTCGGGCCTCCTACGAGCAGTACTTC
CSASVRASYEQYF
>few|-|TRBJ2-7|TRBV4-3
TGCGCCAGCAGCCAAGATCTCCAACAGGTAGACTTCAACTACGAGCAGTACTTC
CASSQDLQQVDFNYEQYF
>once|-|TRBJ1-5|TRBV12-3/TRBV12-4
TGTGCCAGCTCCGGGACCCAACCTCAGCCCCAGCATTTT
CASSGTQPQPQHF
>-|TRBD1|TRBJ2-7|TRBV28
TGTGCCAGCAGTACTAACCGGGACAGGGGATATAACTACGAGCAGTACTTC
CASSTNRDRGYNYEQYF
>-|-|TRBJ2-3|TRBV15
TGTGCCACCACTAACCCAGCTGGCGGGACTTCAGATACGCAGTATTTT
CATTNPAGGTSDTQYF